This T cell receptor beta chain was observed in a study of blood T cell repertoires in COVID-19. On the study more broadly: Sites in the United States, Italy and Spain provided acute and convalescent COVID-19 samples. PBMCs, B-cell-depleted T cells, or T cells provided the cDNA or gDNA that made up the material.

Source study methods: Reference gene primer amplification gave estimated nucleated cell counts. The assay was immunoSEQ multiplex PCR, and TCRdb's table has in-frame clones only and misses some. From that table come the V and J calls and clone size; the DNA was used to work out D and trimming. The data hold roughly 65,000 clones, with roughly 80% observed a single time. The junction had 12 bases not matched to a gene; V was cut back by 3 bases and J by 5 bases. CDR1 is LGHDT, CDR2 YNNKEL, per germline (reference sequence). The CDR3 spans 16 residues. The receptor comes from a human donor in a cohort sampled during active COVID-19. Sequencing was carried out using peripheral blood. J is TRBJ1-2 and V is TRBV3-1 (or the pseudogene TRBV3-2), with 7 positions matching TRBD1. The CDR3 region has the DNA TGTGCCAGCAGCCAGCCGCCCCCACAGGGGTATTATGGCTACACCTTC. Its protein product is CASSQPPPQGYYGYTF.